The entry below describes one T cell receptor (beta chain). The target antigen is unknown. The PCR contained 60 Vbeta and 13 Jbeta primers. Data came from immunoSEQ multiplex PCR; TCRdb stores just in-frame clones and leaves some out. The sample lists roughly 95,000 clones, 82% occurring once. Germline assignment: CDR1 SGHNT and CDR2 YENEEA. CDR3 length: 15 amino acids. Trimming at V came to 0 bases and at J to 7 bases, leaving 6 bases not matched to a gene. Each donor's status was that of a healthy bone marrow donor. The data stem from a study of cytomegalovirus exposure and HLA in healthy donors. General study findings and limits: Cytomegalovirus-associated TCR beta chains were listed, numbering more than 150. Researchers reportedly found TCR beta sequences accurately predicted most subjects' HLA-A and HLA-B alleles. A later analysis appeared to link common viral pathogens to several of the most significant clusters.

The sample consisted of PBMCs. This chain joins TRBV11-3 and TRBJ2-1, with 7 nucleotides matching TRBD2. This clonotype originated in a man under 40 in good health and CMV-seropositive. CDR3 DNA sequence: TGTGCCAGCAGCTTAGAGGCGGGAGAATTGAATGAGCAGTTCTTC. It is translated as CASSLEAGELNEQFF.